This T cell receptor (beta chain) was captured in a study of blood T cell repertoires in COVID-19. Generated by immunoSEQ multiplex PCR, the TCRdb table keeps only in-frame clones and is missing some. The repertoire consists of 140,000 or so clones, with over 70% occurring once and the leading ten covering less than 2.5%. This clone was observed once. Germline V CDR1 and CDR2: SGHRS, YFSETQ. The V and J ends lost 5 bases and 5 bases, in that order; junction bases with no gene match: 11. The CDR3 length is 15 residues. Sequencing was performed on peripheral blood. V is TRBV5-1 and J is TRBJ1-1; 8 bases match TRBD1. This TCR came from a woman aged 60-75 years with acute or convalescent COVID-19. This chain's CDR3 is CASRVGQGRQTEAFF. DNA of the CDR3: TGCGCCAGCAGAGTCGGACAGGGAAGGCAGACTGAAGCTTTCTTT.